Following are 6 T cell receptor beta chains from one sample sequenced in a study of cytomegalovirus exposure and HLA in healthy donors (dated by TCRdb to about 2017). Library preparation employed the immunoSEQ multiplex PCR assay. The multiplex PCR relied on a mix of 60 forward primers for TCR Vbeta segments and 13 reverse primers for TCR Jbeta segments. The immuneACCESS repertoire file appears here via TCRdb, limited to in-frame rearrangements. These files lack a portion of the clones; in checked studies, under half of the deficit traces to unresolved V genes, and the cause of the others is not known. The table for this sample lists around 110,000 clones; 75% to 85% of them were counted only once. Of the sample, around 4.5% falls within the top ten clones. The sequencing sample was made of PBMCs. The receptors derive from a man younger than 40 in good health and CMV-seropositive.

The CDR3: CASSVSGGNQPQHF. CDR3 bases: TGCGCCAGCAGCGTTTCGGGGGGCAATCAGCCCCAGCATTTT. The chain has TRBV5-1 and TRBJ1-5; TRBD1 might be the D (5 bases). Germline V gene data show CDR1 as SGHRS and CDR2 as YFSETQ. Trimming left V 4 bases short and J 2 bases short, with 10 bases between. The CDR3 covers 14 residues.

The chain links TRBV4-2 to TRBJ2-5; 10 bases align to TRBD2. After removal of 0 bases from V and 4 bases from J, the junction contained 8 bases not matched to a gene. This CDR3 contains 17 residues. Germline V gene lookup returns CDR1 LGHNA and CDR2 YNFKEQ. The CDR3 reads CASSQDLQRGGRETQYF. In DNA, the CDR3 is TGTGCCAGCAGCCAAGATCTCCAGCGGGGGGGCAGAGAGACCCAGTACTTC.

Only one count was recorded for this clone. The chain joins TRBV9 to TRBJ2-7, with D unclear. The ends were cut back, 2 bases at V and 6 bases at J, with 12 bases in the middle. Germline-derived CDR1 and CDR2 are SGDLS and YYNGEE. The CDR3 has 13 residues. CDR3 sequence (DNA): TGTGCCAGCAGCGTTTCGCTCAGAGGCGAGCAGTACTTC. Translated: CASSVSLRGEQYF.

This chain uses TRBV5-5 with TRBJ2-1, with D possibly being TRBD2 (6 bases). CDR1 and CDR2 (germline): SGHKS, YYEKEE (reference sequence). The CDR3 length is 16 residues. Deletions cut 4 bases from V and 7 bases from J, with 21 bases between. As DNA, the CDR3 is TGTGCCAGCAGCCGAATCTATGCGGGAAGGGTGAATGAGCAGTTCTTC. It codes for CASSRIYAGRVNEQFF.

The V call is TRBV19, the J call TRBJ2-7, with 10 nucleotides matching TRBD1. Germline lookup yields CDR1 LNHDA and CDR2 SQIVND (reference sequence). The junction had 12 bases not matched to a gene; V was cut back by 7 bases and J by 6 bases. The length of the CDR3 is 15 residues. CDR3 region: CASTRHGTGAGEQYF. Written as DNA, the CDR3 is TGTGCCAGTACTAGACACGGGACAGGGGCGGGCGAGCAGTACTTC.

This clone has just one count. This chain connects TRBV14 to TRBJ2-1, with 10 bases that match TRBD1. Per the germline V gene, CDR1 is SGHDN and CDR2 is FVKESK. J was trimmed by 8 bases and V by 0 bases; bases with no gene match: 10. The CDR3 loop spans 17 amino acids. CDR3 residues: CASSQDYGTGALYEQFF. The DNA of the CDR3 is TGTGCCAGCAGCCAAGATTATGGGACAGGGGCGCTATATGAGCAGTTCTTC. Full variable domain (missing parts from reference TRBV14 and TRBJ2-1): EAGVTQFPSHSVIEKGQTVTLRCDPISGHDNLYWYRRVMGKEIKFLLHFVKESKQDESGMPNNRFLAERTGGTYSTLKVQPAELEDSGVYFCASSQDYGTGALYEQFFGPGTRLTVL.